This T cell receptor beta chain was documented in a study of cytomegalovirus exposure and HLA in healthy donors. Use of 60 Vbeta and 13 Jbeta primers characterized the PCR. Sequencing was performed with immunoSEQ multiplex PCR; in TCRdb, only in-frame clones are kept and a portion is missing. The sample records around 90,000 clones, 78% being singletons. The study, taken as a whole, reports: Available immune exposure information was restricted to CMV serostatus only.

As regards this clone: What it recognizes is unknown.

Sequenced sample: PBMCs. The receptor was isolated from a woman aged 40 to 50 in good health and CMV-seronegative.

The CDR3 loop reads CASSSQGGAYNEQFF. The CDR3 DNA reads TGTGCCAGCAGCTCACAGGGTGGGGCCTACAATGAGCAGTTCTTC. The V call is TRBV5-6, the J call TRBJ2-1; possible D gene TRBD1, 6 bases. The CDR3 extends over 15 amino acids. CDR1 is SGHDT and CDR2 is YYEEEE in the germline V gene. V was cut by 3 bases and J by 2 bases, with 12 bases left in between.